The 29 T cell receptor beta chains below were found in one sample sequenced in a study of control samples from healthy donors and cancer patients (dated by TCRdb to the early 2020s). The library relied on the immunoSEQ multiplex PCR assay. Not all clones reach the TCRdb copy of this immuneACCESS table, which keeps in-frame sequences only. Checked studies attribute under half of the gap to unresolved V genes and leave the rest unexplained. The sample has roughly 80,000 clones on record, 70% to 90% of them singletons. Around 6% of the sample belongs to the ten largest clones. The sequenced material came from blood. These TCRs come from a woman aged 45 to 65 in good health.

CDR3 amino acids: CASYGGAEGYTF. The CDR3 DNA is TGTGCCAGCTACGGGGGCGCGGAAGGCTACACCTTC. The chain links TRBV27 to TRBJ1-2; TRBD1 might be the D (6 bases). Germline lookup yields CDR1 MNHEY and CDR2 SMNVEV (reference sequence). Trimming removed 8 bases at V and 8 bases at J, with 15 bases between. The CDR3 has 12 residues.

The chain carries TRBV2 and TRBJ1-1; D not certain. CDR1 is SNHLY and CDR2 is FYNNEI in the germline V gene. The CDR3 consists of 14 residues. Trimming left V 0 bases short and J 1 base short, with 6 bases between. CDR3 amino acids: CASSEATENTEAFF. In DNA, the CDR3 is TGTGCCAGCAGTGAAGCCACAGAGAACACTGAAGCTTTCTTT.

The gene calls are TRBV27 and TRBJ2-1, with TRBD2 matching over 16 bases. The CDR3 totals 17 residues. V trimming: 2 bases; J trimming: 7 bases; junction bases outside the gene matches: 5. Germline CDR1 reads MNHEY; CDR2 reads SMNVEV (reference sequence). The DNA of the CDR3 is TGTGCCAGCAGTTTAAGGGGACTAGCGGGGGGGCATAATGAGCAGTTCTTC. Residues: CASSLRGLAGGHNEQFF.

The V call is TRBV12-5, the J call TRBJ1-5; D gene unclear. V lost 3 bases to trimming and J lost 4 bases, with 13 bases between them. CDR1 and CDR2 from the germline V gene are LGHNT and FRNRAP. The CDR3 has 15 amino acids. The CDR3 spells CASGLPEGTNQPQHF. The CDR3 bases are TGTGCTAGTGGTTTACCAGAAGGTACGAATCAGCCCCAGCATTTT.

The rearrangement links TRBV6-6 to TRBJ1-2; 10 bases agree with TRBD1. V gave up 1 base and J gave up 8 bases; unmatched junction bases: 10. The CDR3 runs to 16 residues. From germline, CDR1 is MNHNY and CDR2 SVGAGI (reference sequence). Written as DNA, the CDR3 is TGTGCCAGCAGTTACTGGACAGGGGGGCTTCACCAGGGCTACACCTTC. Translated, it gives CASSYWTGGLHQGYTF.

V usage is TRBV12-5 and J usage is TRBJ2-2, with D perhaps matching TRBD2 (5 bases). V dropped 0 bases and J dropped 4 bases, with 12 bases sitting between them. The V gene's germline CDR1 is LGHNT and CDR2 FRNRAP. This CDR3 region has 16 residues. The CDR3 spells CASGLVLGLSTGELFF. The CDR3 bases are TGTGCTAGTGGTTTGGTACTAGGGTTGTCCACCGGGGAGCTGTTTTTT.

This chain's CDR3 is CASSLGDSLGELFF. CDR3 DNA sequence: TGCGCCAGCAGCTTGGGAGACAGCCTCGGGGAGCTGTTTTTT. This chain joins TRBV5-1 and TRBJ2-2, with D possibly matching TRBD1 (5 bases). CDR1 is SGHRS, CDR2 YFSETQ, per germline. The CDR3 runs 14 residues. V lost 0 bases, J lost 7 bases, and 10 bases lay in between.

The chain uses TRBV11-2 and TRBJ2-7; D might be TRBD1 (7 bases). Germline V CDR1 and CDR2: SGHAT, FQNNGV. Trimming removed 0 bases from V and 1 base from J, with 16 bases in between. This CDR3 contains 17 residues. This chain's CDR3 is CASSLDQGGQLSYEQYF. The CDR3 bases are TGTGCCAGCAGCTTAGATCAGGGGGGCCAGCTTTCCTACGAGCAGTACTTC.

The CDR3, as DNA: TGTGCCAGCAGCTTGGGGGGGGCTAGCGAGCAGTACTTC. It codes for CASSLGGASEQYF. The rearrangement links TRBV5-7 to TRBJ2-7; D may be TRBD1 or TRBD2 (6 bases each). TRBV5-7 is designated an ORF whose function remains uncertain. This CDR3 has 13 amino acids. V was clipped by 0 bases and J by 6 bases, with 10 bases between them.

CDR3 region: CASSLGQNQPQHF. CDR3 nucleotide sequence: TGCGCCAGCAGCTTGGGACAGAATCAGCCCCAGCATTTT. The V and J genes are TRBV5-1 and TRBJ1-5; D is possibly TRBD1 (5 bases). CDR1 SGHRS and CDR2 YFSETQ come from the germline V gene. This CDR3 has 13 residues. The V gene lost 0 bases and the J gene lost 4 bases, with 5 bases spanning the gap.

V usage is TRBV7-2 and J usage is TRBJ2-7; D unresolved. Germline CDR1 is SGHTA and CDR2 is FQGNSA. There are 11 residues in the CDR3. Trimming left V 5 bases short and J 1 base short, with 3 bases between. For the CDR3, the DNA is TGTGCCAGCAGCAAATCCTACGAGCAGTACTTC. Its translation is CASSKSYEQYF.

The table lists this clone with a few counts. V and J are TRBV5-5 and TRBJ2-1; D is perhaps TRBD1 or TRBD2 (6 bases each). This CDR3 spans 15 amino acids. V was shortened by 6 bases and J by 1 base, with 14 bases between the two germline ends. Per germline, CDR1 SGHKS and CDR2 YYEKEE (reference sequence). CDR3 bases: TGTGCCAGCACCCCGGGGGCAGGTTCCTACAATGAGCAGTTCTTC. Translation gives CASTPGAGSYNEQFF.

The chain couples TRBV7-2 to TRBJ2-2; no firm D call. The germline V gene has CDR1 SGHTA and CDR2 FQGNSA. CDR3 length: 14 residues. Trimming left V 2 bases short and J 6 bases short, with 10 bases between. The DNA of the CDR3 is TGTGCCAGCAGCTTAAGCAGGATATCCGGGGAGCTGTTTTTT. It encodes CASSLSRISGELFF.

The chain joins TRBV5-5 to TRBJ1-1; 8 bases match TRBD1. J lost 5 bases, V lost 5 bases, and 8 bases had no gene match. The CDR3 has 14 residues. Germline values: CDR1 SGHKS, CDR2 YYEKEE (reference sequence). CDR3 sequence: CASRFTGGSTEAFF. The DNA for the CDR3 is TGTGCCAGCAGGTTTACAGGGGGAAGTACTGAAGCTTTCTTT.

The chain carries TRBV18 and TRBJ1-1; a weak D match, TRBD1 (5 bases). V lost 6 bases and J lost 0, with 14 bases in between. The V gene's germline CDR1 is KGHSH and CDR2 LQKENI. The CDR3 runs to 15 residues. CDR3: CASSLLGQMNTEAFF. The CDR3 region has the DNA TGTGCCAGCTCCCTGTTGGGGCAGATGAACACTGAAGCTTTCTTT.

This clone was detected a few times. In DNA, the CDR3 is TGCAGCGTAAGCGTACAGTCAGGGAGGGAGCTGTTTTTT. It specifies CSVSVQSGRELFF. The chain uses TRBV29-1 and TRBJ2-2; D may be TRBD1 (5 bases). V shed 6 bases and J shed 9 bases, with 17 bases lying between them. Germline V gene lookup returns CDR1 SQVTM and CDR2 ANQGSEA. This CDR3 spans 13 amino acids.

V gene TRBV9 combines with J gene TRBJ1-3, with D uncertain. Germline loops: CDR1 SGDLS, CDR2 YYNGEE. The CDR3 spans 14 residues. Trimming stripped 0 bases from V and 4 bases from J, with 8 bases between. Here the CDR3 DNA reads TGTGCCAGCAGCGTAGTGACTTCAGGAAACACCATATATTTT. Translated, it gives CASSVVTSGNTIYF.

J is TRBJ1-2 and V is TRBV6-5; D perhaps matches TRBD1 (6 bases). This CDR3 is built from 16 residues. Germline V gives CDR1 MNHEY, CDR2 SVGAGI. Trimming shortened V by 0 bases and J by 1 base, and 12 bases separated the two germline ends. CDR3 sequence: CASSYSTGRFNYGYTF. CDR3 nucleotides: TGTGCCAGCAGTTACTCCACAGGGCGATTTAACTATGGCTACACCTTC.

As concerns this clone: At one boundary the junction diverges from the germline segment, which might be a read error. This chain uses TRBV4-2 with TRBJ2-1, with TRBD1 identical over 9 bases. The germline CDR1 and CDR2 sequences are LGHNA and YNFKEQ. This CDR3 comprises 16 residues. CDR3 residues: CANSQSGTGKYNEQFF. The CDR3 DNA is TGTGCCAACAGCCAATCCGGGACAGGGAAATACAATGAGCAGTTCTTC.

The V call is TRBV28, the J call TRBJ1-3, with D hard to call. CDR1 is MDHEN and CDR2 is SYDVKM in the germline V gene. V dropped 5 bases and J dropped 0 bases, with 11 bases sitting between them. The CDR3 sequence is 15 residues long. CDR3 nucleotide sequence: TGTGCCAGCAGTCTACTCCCATACTCTGGAAACACCATATATTTT. Translated, it gives CASSLLPYSGNTIYF.

This clone was detected once. The chain links TRBV5-1 to TRBJ2-3; no clear D. From germline, CDR1 is SGHRS and CDR2 YFSETQ. V lost 0 bases to trimming and J lost 2 bases, with 10 bases between them. This CDR3 contains 15 residues. Written as DNA, the CDR3 is TGCGCCAGCAGCTTGGGTCAGGCTAACACAGATACGCAGTATTTT. Its translation is CASSLGQANTDTQYF.

The table lists this clone with a count of one. The CDR3: CASTPLPYEQYF. CDR3 DNA: TGTGCCAGTACGCCGTTACCCTACGAGCAGTACTTC. The rearrangement uses TRBV2 and TRBJ2-7; D remains ambiguous. Germline V gene sequence: CDR1 SNHLY, CDR2 FYNNEI. V gave up 9 bases and J gave up 2 bases, with 11 bases separating them. The CDR3 has 12 amino acids.

The chain uses TRBV4-1 and TRBJ2-2; the D gene is possibly TRBD1 (5 bases). V was cut by 1 base and J by 7 bases, with 10 bases left in between. The CDR3 runs 14 residues. Germline CDR1 and CDR2: MGHRA and YSYEKL. Here the CDR3 DNA reads TGCGCCAGCAGCCAAGTTCAGGGTGGCGGGGAGCTGTTTTTT. Translated, it gives CASSQVQGGGELFF.

The CDR3: CASSELWRGTYEQYF. The CDR3 bases are TGTGCCAGCAGTGAATTATGGCGGGGGACCTACGAGCAGTACTTC. The gene calls are TRBV6-1 and TRBJ2-7; 7 bases line up with TRBD2. J lost 2 bases, V lost 2 bases, and 6 bases had no gene match. There are 15 residues in the CDR3. Germline CDR1 MNHNS, CDR2 SASEGT.

The chain links TRBV10-2 to TRBJ2-7; no definite D call. Germline lookup yields CDR1 WSHSY and CDR2 SAAADI. The CDR3 is made up of 11 amino acids. The V end was cut by 5 bases, the J end by 1 base, with 3 bases between. The CDR3: CASSNSYEQYF. The CDR3 DNA is TGCGCCAGCAGTAATTCCTACGAGCAGTACTTC.

The rearrangement links TRBV30 to TRBJ2-1; the D gene could be TRBD1 or TRBD2 (6 bases each). The V end was cut by 4 bases, the J end by 6 bases, with 13 bases between. Germline CDR1 is GTSNPN and CDR2 is SVGIG (reference sequence). This CDR3 contains 13 residues. The CDR3 is CAWNRGLVNEQFF. In nucleotides, the CDR3 is TGTGCCTGGAATCGGGGGCTCGTCAATGAGCAGTTCTTC.

This rearrangement joins TRBV2 to TRBJ2-3; 13 positions agree with TRBD2. The CDR3 loop spans 14 amino acids. In germline, CDR1 is SNHLY, CDR2 FYNNEI. Trimming removed 4 bases from V and 10 bases from J; junction bases left unmatched: 5. The CDR3 nucleotides read TGTGCCAGCAGTGTTGGGACTAGCGGGGCTGCGCAGTATTTT. It is translated as CASSVGTSGAAQYF.

J is TRBJ2-3 and V is TRBV5-1; TRBD1 or TRBD2 may be the D gene (6 bases each). This CDR3 is built from 13 residues. Between the trimmed V and J ends, which lost 4 bases and 3 bases, there was a span of 9 bases. Germline values: CDR1 SGHRS, CDR2 YFSETQ. The CDR3 DNA reads TGCGCCAGCAGCGAGGGGGGTACAGATACGCAGTATTTT. It codes for CASSEGGTDTQYF.

This chain uses TRBV6-1 with TRBJ1-6; weak D call: TRBD1 (6 bases). The CDR3 is made up of 19 amino acids. V lost 2 bases, J lost 5 bases, and 22 bases lay in between. Germline CDR1 MNHNS, CDR2 SASEGT. CDR3 protein: CASSESPTGTRTNNSPLHF. The CDR3 DNA follows: TGTGCCAGCAGTGAAAGCCCTACAGGGACCCGAACTAATAATTCACCCCTCCACTTT.